This T cell receptor (beta chain) was recorded in a study of shared clonotypes between healthy human individuals. For the study at large: The plates for each donor numbered three CD4 naive, three CD4 memory, two CD8 naive and one CD8 memory.

Assay used: immunoSEQ multiplex PCR; TCRdb lists only in-frame clones, some missing. Among under 1,100,000 clones listed, more than 65% were seen once. Germline lookup yields CDR1 SGHTA and CDR2 FQGNSA. The CDR3 consists of 13 residues. V lost 2 bases and J 8 bases, leaving 9 bases between the germline ends. This sequence joins TRBV7-2 and TRBJ1-4; no clear D. The TCR sequence derives from a man between 18 and 35 years old in good health. The specimen sequenced was memory CD4+ T cells sorted from blood. Subset of the sample: CD45RA-negative fraction. The CDR3 here is CASSLSGREKLFF. The DNA for the CDR3 is TGTGCCAGCAGCTTATCCGGAAGAGAAAAACTGTTTTTT.